The 22 T cell receptor beta chains presented below share a single source sample, sequenced in a study of blood T cell repertoires in COVID-19. Sequenced by immunoSEQ multiplex PCR; TCRdb stores in-frame clones only, minus some. The sample yields some 120,000 clones, around 81% seen once. Sequenced sample: peripheral blood. The origin of the receptors is a man aged 25-45 years with COVID-19, enrolled during active disease.

The chain has TRBV28 and TRBJ2-7, with 10 bases aligning to TRBD1. This CDR3 is 15 amino acids long. V lost 4 bases to trimming and J lost 4 bases; unmatched junction nucleotides: 7. Germline CDR1 and CDR2: MDHEN and SYDVKM. The CDR3 sequence: CASSSVGQGVYEQYF. Here the CDR3 DNA reads TGTGCCAGCAGTTCGGTAGGACAGGGGGTTTACGAGCAGTACTTC.

This chain connects TRBV5-4 to TRBJ2-7, with TRBD2 identical over 7 bases. The CDR3 sequence is 15 residues long. V shed 4 bases, J shed 5 bases, and the junction held 12 bases outside the gene matches. In germline, CDR1 is SGHNT, CDR2 YYREEE (reference sequence). The CDR3 here is CASSPELATQNEQYF. CDR3 nucleotides: TGTGCCAGCAGCCCGGAACTAGCGACCCAGAACGAGCAGTACTTC.

V usage is TRBV12-5 and J usage is TRBJ2-5; 10 nucleotides match TRBD1. CDR1 LGHNT and CDR2 FRNRAP come from the germline V gene. The trim removed 6 bases at V and 5 bases at J, leaving 3 bases unmatched. CDR3 length: 13 amino acids. CDR3 bases: TGTGCTAGTGGCCGACAGGGGGCGGAGACCCAGTACTTC. This encodes CASGRQGAETQYF.

The rearrangement uses TRBV12-5 and TRBJ2-5, with 13 bases identical to TRBD2. Losses at the gene ends were 6 bases for V and 4 bases for J; bases not matched to a gene: 8. Germline assignment: CDR1 LGHNT and CDR2 FRNRAP. This CDR3 comprises 16 residues. The CDR3 loop is CASGGTSGVGVETQYF. The CDR3 nucleotides are TGTGCTAGTGGGGGGACTAGCGGGGTAGGGGTAGAGACCCAGTACTTC.

The chain links TRBV5-1 to TRBJ1-6, with a weak D call TRBD1 (5 bases). The CDR3 consists of 15 residues. Trimming shortened V by 0 bases and J by 7 bases, and 11 bases separated the two germline ends. CDR1 SGHRS and CDR2 YFSETQ come from the germline V gene. Written as DNA, the CDR3 is TGCGCCAGCAGCTTGGCAGGGTCTAGGAATTCACCCCTCCACTTT. Protein sequence: CASSLAGSRNSPLHF.

This clone was observed a few times. The rearrangement uses TRBV27 and TRBJ2-3, with 9 positions matching TRBD2. The J segment lost 2 bases and the V segment lost 5 bases, leaving 5 bases of the junction unmatched. The CDR3 spans 15 residues. Germline V gene sequence: CDR1 MNHEY, CDR2 SMNVEV (reference sequence). The CDR3 is CASSVQRGVTDTQYF. The CDR3 nucleotides are TGTGCCAGCAGTGTTCAGCGGGGGGTCACAGATACGCAGTATTTT.

This clone came up a few times. The chain carries TRBV15 and TRBJ1-6; weak D call: TRBD1 (6 bases). V was clipped by 2 bases and J by 10 bases, with 12 bases between them. This CDR3 spans 14 amino acids. Germline lookup yields CDR1 LNHNV and CDR2 YYDKDF (reference sequence). The CDR3 nucleotides read TGTGCCACCAGCAGAAACGACAGGAACTCACCCCTCCACTTT. It is translated as CATSRNDRNSPLHF.

This chain links TRBV11-2 with TRBJ2-7, with TRBD1 as a possible D gene (6 bases). CDR1 is SGHAT, CDR2 FQNNGV, per germline. V was cut by 0 bases and J by 3 bases, with 6 bases left in between. This CDR3 is built from 13 residues. This CDR3 is CASSLDRGYEQYF. The CDR3 DNA reads as TGTGCCAGCAGCTTAGACAGGGGCTACGAGCAGTACTTC.

V and J are TRBV2 and TRBJ2-2; D call uncertain. V was cut by 5 bases and J by 8 bases, with 12 bases left in between. The CDR3 totals 13 residues. Germline V lookup: CDR1 SNHLY, CDR2 FYNNEI. The CDR3 loop is CASSRLPGGELFF. The CDR3 region has the DNA TGTGCCAGCAGTCGACTTCCCGGGGGGGAGCTGTTTTTT.

J is TRBJ2-4 and V is TRBV28; 12 bases fit TRBD2. The CDR3 totals 18 residues. V dropped 3 bases and J dropped 0; count of bases not matched to a gene: 6. Per the germline V gene, CDR1 is MDHEN and CDR2 is SYDVKM. The CDR3 DNA reads TGTGCCAGCAGTTTGGGGCTAGCGGGGGGGCGAGCCAAAAACATTCAGTACTTC. Protein: CASSLGLAGGRAKNIQYF.

The chain carries TRBV30 and TRBJ2-7; D perhaps matches TRBD1 (5 bases). Trimming pared 2 bases from V and 2 bases from J, leaving 7 bases between. CDR3 length equals 12 residues. Germline values: CDR1 GTSNPN, CDR2 SVGIG (reference sequence). The CDR3 is CAWSMDTYEQYF. The CDR3 DNA follows: TGTGCCTGGAGTATGGACACCTACGAGCAGTACTTC.

Only a few counts were recorded for this clone. The CDR3 DNA is TGTGCCAGCAGCTTAGAGTCCTCGAACACTGAAGCTTTCTTT. Residues: CASSLESSNTEAFF. The V gene is TRBV11-3, the J gene TRBJ1-1; D ambiguous. Trimming took off 0 bases at V and 1 base at J, with 6 bases between the two ends. The CDR3 loop spans 14 amino acids. Germline assignment: CDR1 SGHNT and CDR2 YENEEA.

Many counts were recorded for this clone. V usage is TRBV6-4 and J usage is TRBJ2-1; 13 bases line up with TRBD2. The CDR3 is 16 residues long. V lost 6 bases to trimming and J lost 4 bases; unmatched junction nucleotides: 6. Germline assignment: CDR1 MRHNA and CDR2 SNTAGT. CDR3 loop: CASSPVLAGGYNEQFF. CDR3 nucleotides: TGTGCCAGCAGCCCAGTACTAGCGGGGGGGTACAATGAGCAGTTCTTC.

This clone has a handful of counts. The chain joins TRBV18 to TRBJ2-7; 9 nucleotides match TRBD1. With V trimmed by 3 bases and J by 5 bases, 8 bases remained unmatched. Germline V gives CDR1 KGHSH, CDR2 LQKENI. CDR3 length equals 15 residues. The CDR3 is CASSPAGTGNHEQYF. CDR3 in DNA: TGTGCCAGCTCACCGGCCGGGACAGGGAACCACGAGCAGTACTTC.

On this clone itself: One end of the junction fails to match germline, which may point to a read error. The CDR3 DNA sequence: TGTGCCAGCAGTTCCGGGACTAGCGGGCACTTC. It is translated as CASSSGTSGHF. The V and J genes are TRBV7-8 and TRBJ2-7; the match to TRBD2 covers 12 bases. CDR1 SGHVS and CDR2 FQNEAQ come from the germline V gene. The CDR3 covers 11 residues.

The chain uses TRBV6-2 or TRBV6-3 and TRBJ1-5; D not certain. The germline V and J ends were trimmed by 1 base and 5 bases, with 9 bases remaining between them. Germline V gene lookup returns CDR1 MNHEY and CDR2 SVGEGT. The CDR3 runs 14 residues. In nucleotides, the CDR3 is TGTGCCAGCAGTTACTTTGTCGGAGATCAGCCCCAGCATTTT. It is translated as CASSYFVGDQPQHF.

The genes are TRBV6-6 and TRBJ1-1; D may be TRBD1 (6 bases). The CDR3 has 12 amino acids. Looked up from germline, CDR1 is MNHNY and CDR2 is SVGAGI (reference sequence). Trimming took off 5 bases at V and 5 bases at J, with 9 bases between the two ends. CDR3 region: CASSLGQTEAFF. CDR3 in DNA: TGTGCCAGCAGTCTTGGACAGACTGAAGCTTTCTTT.

V and J are TRBV6-2 or TRBV6-3 and TRBJ2-2, with TRBD1 as a possible D gene (5 bases). Trimming removed 2 bases from V and 5 bases from J, with 6 bases in between. The germline CDR1 and CDR2 sequences are MNHEY and SVGEGT. The CDR3 totals 13 residues. The CDR3 loop is CASSYGATGELFF. CDR3 in DNA: TGTGCCAGCAGTTACGGGGCAACCGGGGAGCTGTTTTTT.

The V call is TRBV7-3, the J call TRBJ2-2, with TRBD2 matching over 11 bases. This CDR3 comprises 15 residues. Trimming removed 5 bases from V and 3 bases from J; junction bases left unmatched: 2. Germline CDR1 reads SGHTA; CDR2 reads FQGTGA. The CDR3 protein is CASSILAGDTGELFF. DNA of the CDR3: TGTGCCAGCAGCATACTAGCGGGAGACACCGGGGAGCTGTTTTTT.

This clone was detected only a few times. CDR3 nucleotide sequence: TGTGCCAGCAGTTTCATGAGCACAGATACGCAGTATTTT. Translation gives CASSFMSTDTQYF. The chain links TRBV27 to TRBJ2-3; unclear D gene. This CDR3 is 13 amino acids long. Looked up from germline, CDR1 is MNHEY and CDR2 is SMNVEV (reference sequence). Trimming took off 3 bases at V and 0 bases at J, with 4 bases between the two ends.

The rearrangement joins TRBV7-9 to TRBJ2-5, with 9 bases identical to TRBD1. Germline assignment: CDR1 SEHNR and CDR2 FQNEAQ (reference sequence). Unmatched junction bases numbered 8, after V lost 4 bases and J lost 5 bases. CDR3 length: 15 residues. Here the CDR3 DNA reads TGTGCCAGCAGCTCGACCGGGACAGGGAGTGAGACCCAGTACTTC. Translation gives CASSSTGTGSETQYF. Complete variable domain (other parts from reference TRBV7-9 and TRBJ2-5): DTGVSQNPRHKITKRGQNVTFRCDPISEHNRLYWYRQTLGQGPEFLTYFQNEAQLEKSRLLSDRFSAERPKGSFSTLEIQRTEQGDSAMYLCASSSTGTGSETQYFGPGTRLLVL.

V and J are TRBV27 and TRBJ2-7, with TRBD2 matching over 9 bases. Germline trimming cut 5 bases from V and 2 bases from J; bases unmatched to any gene: 4. CDR1 and CDR2 (germline): MNHEY, SMNVEV (reference sequence). The CDR3 loop spans 14 amino acids. CDR3 amino acids: CASSPSGGTYEQYF. CDR3 DNA sequence: TGTGCCAGCAGTCCGAGCGGGGGGACCTACGAGCAGTACTTC.